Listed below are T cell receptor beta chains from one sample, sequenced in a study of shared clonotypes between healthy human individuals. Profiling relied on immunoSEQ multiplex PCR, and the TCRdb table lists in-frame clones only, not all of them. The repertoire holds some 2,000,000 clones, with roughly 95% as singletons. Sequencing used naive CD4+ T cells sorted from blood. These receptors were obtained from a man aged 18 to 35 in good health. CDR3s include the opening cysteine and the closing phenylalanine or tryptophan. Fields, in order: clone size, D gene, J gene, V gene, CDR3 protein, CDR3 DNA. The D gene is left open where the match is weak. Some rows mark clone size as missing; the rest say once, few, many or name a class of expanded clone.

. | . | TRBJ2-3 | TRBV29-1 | CSVEGVTQYF | TGCAGCGTTGAGGGGGTTACGCAGTATTTT
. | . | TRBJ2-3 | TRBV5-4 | CASSMTSLATDTQYF | TGTGCCAGCAGCATGACTAGTCTAGCCACAGATACGCAGTATTTT
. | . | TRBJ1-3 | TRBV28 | CASRGGGNTGNTIYF | TGTGCCAGCAGAGGCGGGGGGAACACTGGAAACACCATATATTTT
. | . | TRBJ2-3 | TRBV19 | CASSRTRDTDTQYF | TGTGCCAGTAGTCGTACGAGGGACACAGATACGCAGTATTTT
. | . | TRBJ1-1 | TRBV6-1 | CASSQVMNTEAFF | TGTGCCAGCAGTCAAGTCATGAACACTGAAGCTTTCTTT
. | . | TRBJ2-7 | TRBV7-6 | CASSRQGRGAYEQYF | TGTGCCAGCAGCCGACAGGGAAGGGGGGCCTACGAGCAGTACTTC
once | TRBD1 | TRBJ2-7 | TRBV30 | CAWKFKGQGHEQYF | TGTGCCTGGAAATTTAAGGGACAGGGCCACGAGCAGTACTTC
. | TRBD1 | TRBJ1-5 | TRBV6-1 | CASSGGQGAGNQPQHF | TGTGCCAGCAGTGGAGGACAGGGGGCTGGAAATCAGCCCCAGCATTTT
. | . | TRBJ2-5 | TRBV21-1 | CAEERQETQYF | TGTGCCGAAGAGCGGCAAGAGACCCAGTACTTC
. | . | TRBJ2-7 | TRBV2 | CASTSSSYEQYF | TGTGCCAGCACGTCCTCCTCCTACGAGCAGTACTTC
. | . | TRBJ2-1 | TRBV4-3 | CASSQELVGPAGSYNEQFF | TGCGCCAGCAGCCAAGAGCTGGTGGGTCCTGCGGGCTCCTACAATGAGCAGTTCTTC
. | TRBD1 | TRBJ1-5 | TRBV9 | CASSSGTGRNQPQHF | TGTGCCAGCAGCAGCGGGACAGGGAGGAATCAGCCCCAGCATTTT
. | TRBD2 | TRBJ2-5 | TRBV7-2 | CASSTRTSPGETQYF | TGTGCCAGCAGCACCAGGACTAGCCCCGGAGAGACCCAGTACTTC
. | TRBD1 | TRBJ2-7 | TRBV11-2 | CASSLSPDRARPEQYF | TGTGCCAGCAGCTTAAGTCCCGACAGGGCCCGCCCCGAGCAGTACTTC
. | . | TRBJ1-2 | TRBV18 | CASSPRDGNYGYTF | TGTGCCAGCTCACCTCGGGACGGTAACTATGGCTACACCTTC
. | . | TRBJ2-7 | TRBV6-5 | CASSYAPGTLYEQYF | TGTGCCAGCAGTTACGCCCCGGGGACACTCTACGAGCAGTACTTC
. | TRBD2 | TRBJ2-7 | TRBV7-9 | CASSPPGLAGSGHEQYF | TGTGCCAGCAGCCCACCGGGACTAGCGGGATCGGGCCACGAGCAGTACTTC
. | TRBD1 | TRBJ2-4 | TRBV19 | CASSKWTGGAKNIQYF | TGTGCCAGTAGTAAGTGGACAGGGGGCGCCAAAAACATTCAGTACTTC
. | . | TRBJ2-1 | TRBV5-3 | CARSLVAFRSYNEQFF | TGTGCCAGAAGCTTGGTGGCGTTCAGATCCTACAATGAGCAGTTCTTC
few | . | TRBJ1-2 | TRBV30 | CAWGQSVYTF | TGTGCCTGGGGACAGTCGGTCTACACCTTC
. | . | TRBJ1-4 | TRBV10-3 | CAISAYPGGTNEKLFF | TGTGCCATCAGTGCATACCCAGGTGGAACTAATGAAAAACTGTTTTTT